This is a list of T cell receptor beta chains from one sample in a study of blood T cell repertoires in COVID-19. The method was immunoSEQ multiplex PCR; TCRdb's version includes in-frame clones alone and lacks a portion of them. Among about 100,000 clones listed, 91% were seen once. What was sequenced was peripheral blood. These TCRs come from a man aged 50-60 years with acute or convalescent COVID-19. Each CDR3 is given with its conserved first and last residue. The D gene is left open where the match is weak. Not every row has a clone size; where given, it reads once, few, many or a size class.

d_gene	abundance	v_gene	j_gene	CDR3nt	CDR3aa
TRBD1	.	TRBV7-9	TRBJ1-5	TGTGCCAGCAGCTTATCAGGGGGGCGTCAGCCCCAGCATTTT	CASSLSGGRQPQHF
.	.	TRBV10-3	TRBJ1-2	TGTGCCCTCAACCTCTCCGTAGTAAACTATGGCTACACCTTC	CALNLSVVNYGYTF
TRBD1	.	TRBV4-1	TRBJ2-1	TGCGCCAGCAGCCAAGCCTCGGGACAGGGTAGGGGCAATGAGCAGTTCTTC	CASSQASGQGRGNEQFF
TRBD2	.	TRBV19	TRBJ2-4	TGTGCCAGTAGTCCTCCATGGGGGGGGGCCAAAAACATTCAGTACTTC	CASSPPWGGAKNIQYF
TRBD2	.	TRBV20-1	TRBJ2-1	TGCAGTGCTAGTGTACTAGCGGGGGGTCGGTACAATGAGCAGTTCTTC	CSASVLAGGRYNEQFF
.	once	TRBV6-1	TRBJ1-2	TGTGCCAGCAGTGAACTAGGTTCTGCGGGCTATGGCTACACCTTC	CASSELGSAGYGYTF
TRBD1	.	TRBV12-5	TRBJ2-3	TGTGCTAGTGGTCCTGGGTTGGGGACAGCCACAGATACGCAGTATTTT	CASGPGLGTATDTQYF
TRBD2	.	TRBV2	TRBJ2-3	TGTGCCAGCAGTCCGGGACTAGCGGGGGCACAGAAGGCGCAGTATTTT	CASSPGLAGAQKAQYF
.	.	TRBV2	TRBJ2-5	TGTGCCAGCAGTGAAGCGACGGGGGGCCCATGGGGGACCCAGTACTTC	CASSEATGGPWGTQYF
.	.	TRBV30	TRBJ1-2	TGTGCCTGGAGTGCCCCATCTAATGGCTACACCTTC	CAWSAPSNGYTF
.	.	TRBV5-4	TRBJ1-2	TGTGCCAGCAGCTTGGTCCAGGGATATGGCTACACCTTC	CASSLVQGYGYTF
.	.	TRBV5-6	TRBJ1-6	TGTGCCAGCAGCTTGTGGGTCGGGGAGTGGGATTCACCCCTCCACTTT	CASSLWVGEWDSPLHF
TRBD2	.	TRBV5-1	TRBJ2-2	TGCGCCAGCAGGGCCGGGACTAGAAACACCGGGGAGCTGTTTTTT	CASRAGTRNTGELFF
.	.	TRBV28	TRBJ2-7	TGTGCCAGCAGTCTCTCCGGGACTGCCGAGCAGTACTTC	CASSLSGTAEQYF
TRBD1	.	TRBV27	TRBJ1-5	TGTGCCAGCAGTCCCCGGACAGGGTCCCATCAGCCCCAGCATTTT	CASSPRTGSHQPQHF
TRBD2	once	TRBV7-3	TRBJ2-5	TGTGCCAGCAGCTTAATCGCGGGGAGGGAAGAGACCCAGTACTTC	CASSLIAGREETQYF
TRBD1	.	TRBV5-6	TRBJ1-6	TGTGCCAGCAGCTCCCTGGACAGGCGGGATTCACCCCTCCACTTT	CASSSLDRRDSPLHF
.	.	TRBV7-8	TRBJ1-2	TGTGCCAGCAGCTTAGCTCGTGCAGGGATTGACTATGGCTACACCTTC	CASSLARAGIDYGYTF
TRBD1	.	TRBV28	TRBJ1-2	TGTGCCAGCAGTTTAGACCGCGGCAGGGGGCTTTATGGCTACACCTTC	CASSLDRGRGLYGYTF
TRBD2	.	TRBV5-6	TRBJ2-1	TGTGCCAGCAGCCCCCGGGGAAGCGGGGGGGACAATGAGCAGTTCTTC	CASSPRGSGGDNEQFF
.	.	TRBV3-1/TRBV3-2	TRBJ1-1	TGTGCCAGCAGCCATTATATGAACACTGAAGCTTTCTTT	CASSHYMNTEAFF
.	.	TRBV5-1	TRBJ1-6	TGCGCCAGCAGCTCCACAGGGAGCTCCTATAATTCACCCCTCCACTTT	CASSSTGSSYNSPLHF
TRBD1	.	TRBV18	TRBJ1-1	TGTGCCAGCTCACCGAAGACAGGGGGCGCAGGGAACACTGAAGCTTTCTTT	CASSPKTGGAGNTEAFF
TRBD1	.	TRBV4-3	TRBJ2-1	TGCGCCAGCAGCCGCCGACAGGGTGCCTACAATGAGCAGTTCTTC	CASSRRQGAYNEQFF
TRBD1	few	TRBV10-3	TRBJ2-7	TGTGCCATCAGTAAGGACAGGTCCACCATGGAGCAGTACTTC	CAISKDRSTMEQYF
.	.	TRBV6-5	TRBJ2-7	TGTGCCAGCAGTTACGACAGGTCATACGAGCAGTACTTC	CASSYDRSYEQYF
TRBD1	few	TRBV19	TRBJ1-6	TGTGCCAGTAGACAGGGGGCCTATAATTCACCCCTCCACTTT	CASRQGAYNSPLHF
.	.	TRBV25-1	TRBJ1-1	TGTGCCAGCAGTAATAACAGGGTGAACACTGAAGCTTTCTTT	CASSNNRVNTEAFF
.	.	TRBV7-8	TRBJ1-1	TGTGCCAGCAGCAACAGGGAGGGGATGACTGAAGCTTTCTTT	CASSNREGMTEAFF
TRBD1	.	TRBV28	TRBJ1-5	TGTGCCAGCAGTCCGACAGGGGGCGCGGGAAATCAGCCCCAGCATTTT	CASSPTGGAGNQPQHF
.	.	TRBV6-5	TRBJ2-3	TGTGCCAGCAGTTTCCAAAAATTTCCAGATACGCAGTATTTT	CASSFQKFPDTQYF
.	.	TRBV18	TRBJ1-1	TGTGCCAGCTCACCATTAGGGGGCACTGAAGCTTTCTTT	CASSPLGGTEAFF